A selection of T cell receptor beta chains follows, all from one sample in a study of Ad26.COV2.S vaccination and SARS-CoV-2 variants. Clones were read by immunoSEQ multiplex PCR, and TCRdb kept only the in-frame ones, dropping some. The sample shows over 400,000 clones, around 93% of them seen only once. Here the sequenced sample was peripheral blood, taken in a trial of Ad26.COV2.S vaccine versus placebo. Receptor source: a person between 18 and 60 years old who received the Ad26.COV2.S COVID-19 vaccine or a placebo. Both conserved end residues are part of each CDR3. A D gene is named only where the DNA matches it firmly. Size is omitted from some rows. Given values are once, few, many or a class for expanded clones.

>TRBJ2-2|TRBV7-8|17|TRBD1|-
TGTGCCAGCAGCAATACCCCGGGACAGGGACGCACCGGGGAGCTGTTTTTT
CASSNTPGQGRTGELFF
>TRBJ1-5|TRBV28|15|TRBD1|-
TGTGCCAGCAATCCGGACAGGGATGGGCATCAGCCCCAGCATTTT
CASNPDRDGHQPQHF
>TRBJ1-6|TRBV4-3|17|-|-
TGCGCCAGCAGCCAAGATAGGGAGAGGCCACGGGGGTCACCCCTCCACTTT
CASSQDRERPRGSPLHF
>TRBJ1-1|TRBV5-3|11|-|-
TGTGCCAGAAGCTTACGCGCTGAAGCTTTCTTT
CARSLRAEAFF
>TRBJ1-5|TRBV6-2/TRBV6-3|16|-|once
TGTGCCAGCAGCTCAAAGATGACAGATCCGCATCAGCCCCAGCATTTT
CASSSKMTDPHQPQHF
>TRBJ2-7|TRBV4-3|16|-|-
TGCGCCAGCAGCCGAGATGGGACACACTTATACTACGAGCAGTACTTC
CASSRDGTHLYYEQYF
>TRBJ1-5|TRBV4-1|15|-|-
TGCGCCAGCAGCCAAGAGGGTGTTGGGAGTCAGCCCCAGCATTTT
CASSQEGVGSQPQHF
>TRBJ2-1|TRBV6-5|14|-|-
TGTGCCAGCAGATCCCAGGATGCATACAATGAGCAGTTCTTC
CASRSQDAYNEQFF
>TRBJ2-1|TRBV5-1|15|TRBD2|once
TGCGCCAGCAGCTTAATAGCGGGGGACTACAATGAGCAGTTCTTC
CASSLIAGDYNEQFF
>TRBJ1-2|TRBV7-2|15|TRBD1|-
TGTGCCAGCAGCTTCTCAGGGGGAGGGGTCGGAGGCTACACCTTC
CASSFSGGGVGGYTF
>TRBJ2-7|TRBV19|14|-|-
TGTGCCAGTAGCTACACTTGGGGGTCATACGAGCAGTACTTC
CASSYTWGSYEQYF
>TRBJ1-5|TRBV19|15|TRBD1|-
TGTGCCAGTAGTATTTCTGACAGGGGTGATCAGCCCCAGCATTTT
CASSISDRGDQPQHF
>TRBJ1-5|TRBV28|19|TRBD1|-
TGTGCCAGCAGACCTTTCTTTCCAAAGCAGGGGGCTAGCAATCAGCCCCAGCATTTT
CASRPFFPKQGASNQPQHF
>TRBJ1-2|TRBV5-6|14|-|-
TGTGCCAGCAGCTTCCGCAGCCTCCTCTATGGCTACACCTTC
CASSFRSLLYGYTF
>TRBJ2-3|TRBV7-2|16|TRBD2|-
TGTGCCAGCAGCTTTCGAGCGGGGGGTGTCACAGATACGCAGTATTTT
CASSFRAGGVTDTQYF
>TRBJ2-7|TRBV4-2|16|TRBD2|many
TGTGCCAGCAGCCAAGATCGCCTAGCGGGTACCTACGAGCAGTACTTC
CASSQDRLAGTYEQYF
>TRBJ1-2|TRBV6-5|13|TRBD1|once
TGTGCCAGCAGTTTTGAGGGGGCTGATGGCTACACCTTC
CASSFEGADGYTF
>TRBJ1-2|TRBV30|12|TRBD1|few
TGTGCCTGGAGTTTGGGGACAGGGACACCCACCTTC
CAWSLGTGTPTF
>TRBJ2-1|TRBV5-1|12|TRBD2|once
TGCGCCAGCAGCAGCGGGGGTGGTGATAGGTTCTTC
CASSSGGGDRFF
>TRBJ2-3|TRBV19|15|TRBD1|-
TGTGCCAGTAGTATTTTGGGGCAGGGGGTCGCTACGCAGTATTTT
CASSILGQGVATQYF
>TRBJ2-5|TRBV7-7|15|TRBD1|many
TGTGCTAGCAGCGTAGGACAGGGGGTTCAAGAGACCCAGTACTTC
CASSVGQGVQETQYF
>TRBJ2-7|TRBV7-2|14|TRBD1|-
TGTGCCAGCAGCTTAGACAGGGGGCTGGGTGAGCAGTACTTC
CASSLDRGLGEQYF
>TRBJ2-5|TRBV19|13|TRBD1|-
TGTGCCAGTAGCAACCAGGGGGCTGGGACCCAGTACTTC
CASSNQGAGTQYF
>TRBJ2-2|TRBV11-2|14|-|-
TGTGCCAGCAGCCCCCCGGCCAACACCGGGGAGCTGTTTTTT
CASSPPANTGELFF
>TRBJ2-7|TRBV5-1|14|-|-
TGCGCCAGCAGCTTGGAGCCGGTACCCTACGAGCAGTACTTC
CASSLEPVPYEQYF
>TRBJ1-2|TRBV19|18|-|-
TGTGCCAGTAGTATGCGGGGGGCCGCGGCGTCACCTCGCTATGGCTACACCTTC
CASSMRGAAASPRYGYTF
>TRBJ2-5|TRBV12-3/TRBV12-4|12|-|-
TGTGCCAGCAGGGATCAGCTAGAGACCCAGTACTTC
CASRDQLETQYF
>TRBJ2-3|TRBV11-3|14|TRBD2|-
TGTGCCAGCAGCGTTAGCGGGAGCACAGATACGCAGTATTTT
CASSVSGSTDTQYF